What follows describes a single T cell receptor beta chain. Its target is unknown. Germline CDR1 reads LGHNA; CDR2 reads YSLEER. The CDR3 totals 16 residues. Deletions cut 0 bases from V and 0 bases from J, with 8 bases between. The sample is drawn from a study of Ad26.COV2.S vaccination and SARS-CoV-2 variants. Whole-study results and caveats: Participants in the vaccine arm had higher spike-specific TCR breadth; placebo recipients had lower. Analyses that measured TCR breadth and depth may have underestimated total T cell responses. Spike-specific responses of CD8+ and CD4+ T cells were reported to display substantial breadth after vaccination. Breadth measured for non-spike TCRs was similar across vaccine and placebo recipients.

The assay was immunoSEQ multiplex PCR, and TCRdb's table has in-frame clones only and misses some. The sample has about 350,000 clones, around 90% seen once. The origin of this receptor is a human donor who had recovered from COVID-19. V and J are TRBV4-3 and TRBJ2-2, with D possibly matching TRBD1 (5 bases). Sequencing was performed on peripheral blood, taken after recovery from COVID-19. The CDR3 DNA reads TGCGCCAGCAGCCAAGACAGGGCCACGAACACCGGGGAGCTGTTTTTT. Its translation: CASSQDRATNTGELFF.